The rows below give T cell receptor beta chains drawn from one sample of a study of regulatory T cells after allogeneic stem cell transplantation. TCRdb recomputed calls from the 5' RACE reads with MiXCR, one row per CDR3 protein. This table holds about 4,800 distinct CDR3 sequences, roughly 96% found once. Here the sequenced sample was sorted CD4+ T cells from blood (whether regulatory or conventional is not recorded), taken 30 days after allogeneic stem cell transplant. The source of these receptors is a human patient who had an allogeneic stem cell transplant, so the T cells may come from the graft donor. CDR3s include the opening cysteine and the closing phenylalanine or tryptophan. The D gene is left open where the match is weak. Only part of the rows carry a size: once, few, many, or a class if the clone is expanded.

clone_size d_call j_call cdr3_length v_call cdr3_aa cdr3_nt
NA NA TRBJ1-6 13 TRBV15 CATSRDTGSTLHF TGTGCCACCAGCAGAGACACAGGTTCAACCCTCCACTTT
NA NA TRBJ1-2 14 TRBV5-1 CASRLGSGNYGHPF TGCGCCAGCAGGTTAGGCTCAGGTAACTATGGCCACCCCTTT
NA TRBD2 TRBJ2-7 15 TRBV5-1 CANSLLAEAMYEKHF TGCGCCAACAGCTTGCTAGCGGAAGCCATGTACGAAAAGCACTTC
NA TRBD2 TRBJ2-7 15 TRBV5-1 CASSMQAGAMYEQYF TGCGCCAGCAGCATGCAAGCGGGAGCCATGTACGAGCAGTACTTC
NA NA TRBJ2-1 16 TRBV29-1 CIVTPETVSSYNEQFF TGCATCGTGACCCCCGAGACAGTCAGCTCCTACAATGAGCAATTCTTC
NA NA TRBJ2-5 13 TRBV5-1 CANSWTVLETKYF TGCGCCAACAGCTGGACGGTTTTGGAGACCAAGTACTTC
NA NA TRBJ2-5 13 TRBV3-1 CARSLGLQETQSF TGTGCCCGCAGCTTGGGACTCCAAGAGACCCAGTCCTTC
NA TRBD1 TRBJ2-2 16 TRBV7-9 CAVSLGTGCSYGELFF TGCGCCGTCAGCCTGGGGACAGGGTGCTCCTACGGGGAGCTGTTTTTT
once NA TRBJ1-5 17 TRBV4-1 CASSQEPVRRNHKPQHF TGCGCCAGCAGCCAAGAGCCGGTCAGGCGAAACCACAAGCCCCAGCATTTT
NA NA TRBJ2-6 17 TRBV7-3 CASRRLAMGAGANGQTF TGTGCCAGCAGACGGCTAGCCATGGGGGCTGGGGCTAACGGCCAGACTTTC
NA NA TRBJ2-5 15 TRBV9 CASSLGEGRKETQYF TGTGCCAGCAGCCTAGGAGAGGGGAGGAAAGAGACGCAGTACTTC
NA NA TRBJ2-3 12 TRBV2 CASSGQADTQNF TGTGCCAGCAGTGGACAGGCGGATACGCAGAATTTT
NA NA TRBJ2-7 14 TRBV20-1 CSAGGRAQFYEQYF TGCAGTGCTGGAGGCAGGGCACAGTTCTACGAGCAGTACTTC
NA TRBD2 TRBJ2-7 16 TRBV5-1 CDSHPGTSRNDYEQYF TGCGACAGTCACCCTGGGACTAGCAGGAACGACTACGAGCAGTACTTC
NA NA TRBJ2-1 15 TRBV13 CGSSVGRVVGRRQFF TGTGGCAGCAGCGTAGGCAGGGTTGTGGGCCGGAGGCAGTTCTTC
NA NA TRBJ2-2 15 TRBV7-2 CASRRRGGNSGELFF TGCGCCAGCCGCCGACGGGGTGGAAACTCCGGGGAGCTGTTTTTC
NA NA TRBJ2-5 15 TRBV20-1 CSATPTIGDHETQYF TGCAGTGCCACTCCGACTATCGGCGACCACGAGACCCAGTACTTC
once NA TRBJ2-2 18 TRBV20-1 CSASRHRDCTAGTVELFF TGCAGTGCTAGTCGGCACCGGGACTGCACAGCAGGCACCGTAGAGCTGTTTTTT
NA TRBD2 TRBJ2-1 15 TRBV6-6 CGGRTVAGGEGKQFF TGCGGCGGCAGGACCGTGGCGGGAGGGGAGGGTAAGCAGTTCTTC
NA TRBD2 TRBJ2-1 18 TRBV5-1 CASCLCTSGSFSYNEQYF TGCGCCAGCTGCTTGTGTACTAGCGGGAGTTTCTCCTACAATGAGCAGTATTTC
NA NA TRBJ1-4 14 TRBV5-1 CASSSGAPNEKLFF TGCGCCAGCAGCTCCGGGGCGCCTAATGAAAAACTGTTTTTT
once NA TRBJ2-1 12 TRBV3-1 CASRQNNNEHFF TGTGCCAGCAGACAGAATAACAATGAGCATTTCTTC
NA TRBD1 TRBJ2-7 14 TRBV20-1 CSAEGPGQNYEQYF TGCAGTGCAGAAGGCCCGGGACAGAACTACGAACAGTACTTC
once TRBD2 TRBJ2-3 17 TRBV7-9 CACSPSWTSGYTDTQYF TGTGCCTGCAGTCCTAGCTGGACTAGCGGGTACACAGATACGCAGTATTTT
NA NA TRBJ1-5 13 TRBV20-1 CSAGQGPREPQHF TGCAGTGCTGGGCAGGGGCCCCGGGAGCCCCAGCATTTT
NA NA TRBJ1-2 14 TRBV18 CTSCSADRSTGYTF TGTACCAGCTGCTCCGCTGACAGGAGCACTGGCTACACCTTC